This T cell receptor beta chain is from a study of cytomegalovirus exposure and HLA in healthy donors. Study-level information: In an earlier analysis, almost 120 million unique TCR beta sequences were found from some 200 million T cells.

As regards this clone: What it binds is not known.

The CDR3 consists of 14 residues. Per the germline V gene, CDR1 is SGHTA and CDR2 is FQGNSA. V lost 3 bases and J lost 7, with 15 bases in between. 13 Jbeta primers and 60 Vbeta primers were used for the PCR. Profiled with immunoSEQ multiplex PCR; TCRdb holds only in-frame clones, not every one. Found here are roughly 190,000 clones, more than 75% of them singletons; the top ten hold 13% to 15%. Whereas donors were nominally healthy upon sampling, unrecorded immune exposures were probable. Whole-study findings and limits: V- and J-gene trimming in TCR beta was tied to a missense DCLRE1C variant by an analysis performed later.

The chain links TRBV7-2 to TRBJ1-1, with D unclear. Source material: PBMCs. This sequence originates from a woman aged 25 to 45 in good health and CMV-seropositive. CDR3 sequence (DNA): TGTGCCAGCAGCTTCCTCGGGGTGGTGAGTGAAGCTTTCTTT. This sequence encodes CASSFLGVVSEAFF. The full variable domain, its missing parts supplied by reference TRBV7-2 and TRBJ1-1, is GAGVSQSPSNKVTEKGKDVELRCDPISGHTALYWYRQSLGQGLEFLIYFQGNSAPDKSGLPSDRFSAERTGGSVSTLTIQRTQQEDSAVYLCASSFLGVVSEAFFGQGTRLTVV.